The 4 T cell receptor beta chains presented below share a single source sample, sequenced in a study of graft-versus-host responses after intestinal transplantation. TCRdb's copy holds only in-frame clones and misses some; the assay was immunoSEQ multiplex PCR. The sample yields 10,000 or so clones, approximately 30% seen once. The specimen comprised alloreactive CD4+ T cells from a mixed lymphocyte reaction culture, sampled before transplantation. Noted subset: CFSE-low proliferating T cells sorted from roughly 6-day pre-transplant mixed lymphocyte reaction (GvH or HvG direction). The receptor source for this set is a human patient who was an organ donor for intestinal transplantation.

CDR3 in amino acids: CASSLDWRRKEETQYF. The CDR3 region has the DNA TGTGCCAGCAGCTTAGATTGGCGGCGTAAGGAGGAGACCCAGTACTTC. The chain couples TRBV11-2 to TRBJ2-5; D gene unclear. This CDR3 region has 16 residues. CDR1 is SGHAT and CDR2 is FQNNGV in the germline V gene. Trimming left V 0 bases short and J 5 bases short, with 16 bases between.

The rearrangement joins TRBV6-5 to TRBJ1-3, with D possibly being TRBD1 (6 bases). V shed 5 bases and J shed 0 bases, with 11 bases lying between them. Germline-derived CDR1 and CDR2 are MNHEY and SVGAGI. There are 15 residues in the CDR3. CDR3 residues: CASSKRQVSGNTIYF. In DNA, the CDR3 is TGTGCCAGCAGTAAACGACAGGTCTCTGGAAACACCATATATTTT.

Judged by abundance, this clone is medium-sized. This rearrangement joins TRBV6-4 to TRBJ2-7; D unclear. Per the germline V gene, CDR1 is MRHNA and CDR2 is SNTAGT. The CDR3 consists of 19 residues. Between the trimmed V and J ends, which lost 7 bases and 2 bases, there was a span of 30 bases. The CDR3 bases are TGTGCCAGCAACCCCGAAATATCCCCCACAAACAACCCTGCCTACGAGCAGTACTTC. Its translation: CASNPEISPTNNPAYEQYF.

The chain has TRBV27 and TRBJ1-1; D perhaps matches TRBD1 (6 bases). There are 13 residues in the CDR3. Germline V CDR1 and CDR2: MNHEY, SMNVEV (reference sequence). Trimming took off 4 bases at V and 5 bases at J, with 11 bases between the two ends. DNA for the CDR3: TGTGCCAGCAGTTCAAACAGGGTGACTGAAGCTTTCTTT. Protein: CASSSNRVTEAFF.